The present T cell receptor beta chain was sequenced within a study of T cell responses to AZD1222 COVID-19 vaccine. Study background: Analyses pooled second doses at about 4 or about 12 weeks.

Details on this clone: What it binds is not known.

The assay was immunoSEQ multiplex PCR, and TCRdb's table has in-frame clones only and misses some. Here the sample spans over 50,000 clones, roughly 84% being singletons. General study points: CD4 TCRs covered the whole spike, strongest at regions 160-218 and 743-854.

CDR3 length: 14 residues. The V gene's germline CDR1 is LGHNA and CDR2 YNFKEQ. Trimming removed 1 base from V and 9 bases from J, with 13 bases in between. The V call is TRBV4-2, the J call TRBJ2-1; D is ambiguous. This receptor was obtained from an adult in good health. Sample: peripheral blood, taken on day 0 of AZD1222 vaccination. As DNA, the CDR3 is TGTGCCAGCAGCCAAGCCGTGTCCCTCAGTGAGCAGTTCTTC. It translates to CASSQAVSLSEQFF.